This entry concerns a single TCR beta chain. The CDR3 is 13 amino acids. Germline V gene lookup returns CDR1 MRHNA and CDR2 SNTAGT. V was cut by 2 bases and J by 3 bases, with 5 bases left in between. This entry belongs to a study of control samples from healthy donors and cancer patients. Measured with immunoSEQ multiplex PCR; TCRdb has only the in-frame clones, and not every one. Of some 120,000 clones in the sample, approximately 87% are singletons; the top ten hold 2.9%. The TCR comes from a man in his 60s in good health. Sequencing was carried out using blood. This sequence joins TRBV6-4 and TRBJ1-5; D unresolved. The CDR3 DNA reads as TGTGCCAGCAGTGACGGGTACAATCAGCCCCAGCATTTT. This translates into CASSDGYNQPQHF.